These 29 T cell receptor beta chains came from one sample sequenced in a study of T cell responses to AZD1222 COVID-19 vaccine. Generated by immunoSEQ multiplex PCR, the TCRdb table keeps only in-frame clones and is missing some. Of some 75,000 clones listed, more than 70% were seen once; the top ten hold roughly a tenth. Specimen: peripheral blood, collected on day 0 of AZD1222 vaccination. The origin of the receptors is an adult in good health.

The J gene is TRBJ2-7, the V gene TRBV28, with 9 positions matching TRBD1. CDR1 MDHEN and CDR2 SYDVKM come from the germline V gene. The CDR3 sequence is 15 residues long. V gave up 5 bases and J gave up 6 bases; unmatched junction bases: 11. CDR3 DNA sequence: TGTGCCAGCAGTCCCCCGGGACAGGGAATTCCCGAGCAGTACTTC. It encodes CASSPPGQGIPEQYF.

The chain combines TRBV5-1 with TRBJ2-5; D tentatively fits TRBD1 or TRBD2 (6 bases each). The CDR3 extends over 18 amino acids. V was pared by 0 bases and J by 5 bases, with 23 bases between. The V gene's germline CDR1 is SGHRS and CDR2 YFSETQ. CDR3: CASSLVGGQGPLGETQYF. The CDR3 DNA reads TGCGCCAGCAGCTTGGTGGGGGGTCAGGGGCCCCTGGGTGAGACCCAGTACTTC.

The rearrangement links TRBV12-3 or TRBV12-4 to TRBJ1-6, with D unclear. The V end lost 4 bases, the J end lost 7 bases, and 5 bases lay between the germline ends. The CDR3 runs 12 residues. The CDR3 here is CASSSVNSPLHF. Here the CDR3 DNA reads TGTGCCAGCAGTTCAGTAAATTCACCCCTCCACTTT.

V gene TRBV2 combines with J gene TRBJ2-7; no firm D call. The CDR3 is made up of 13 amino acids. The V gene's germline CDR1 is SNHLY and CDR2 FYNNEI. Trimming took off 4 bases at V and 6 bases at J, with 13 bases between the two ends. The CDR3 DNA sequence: TGTGCCAGCAGTGTTGGGCCCGCTGGCGAGCAGTACTTC. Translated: CASSVGPAGEQYF.

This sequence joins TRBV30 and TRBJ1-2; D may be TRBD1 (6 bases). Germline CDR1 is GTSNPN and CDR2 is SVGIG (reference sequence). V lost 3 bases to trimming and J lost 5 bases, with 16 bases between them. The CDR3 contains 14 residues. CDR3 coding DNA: TGTGCCTGGAGGCAGGGCTTACAGGGATATGGCTACACCTTC. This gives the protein CAWRQGLQGYGYTF.

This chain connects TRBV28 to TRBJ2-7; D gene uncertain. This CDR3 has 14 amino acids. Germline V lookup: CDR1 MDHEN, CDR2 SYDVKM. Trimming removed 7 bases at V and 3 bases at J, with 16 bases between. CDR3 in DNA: TGTGCCAGCACCTTTCGGCCACCCTACTACGAGCAGTACGTC. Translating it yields CASTFRPPYYEQYV.

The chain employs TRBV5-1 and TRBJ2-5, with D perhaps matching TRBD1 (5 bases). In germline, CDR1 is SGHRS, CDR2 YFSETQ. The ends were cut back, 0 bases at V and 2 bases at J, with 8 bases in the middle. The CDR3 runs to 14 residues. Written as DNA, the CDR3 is TGCGCCAGCAGCTTGGGACAGACACAAGAGACCCAGTACTTC. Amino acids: CASSLGQTQETQYF.

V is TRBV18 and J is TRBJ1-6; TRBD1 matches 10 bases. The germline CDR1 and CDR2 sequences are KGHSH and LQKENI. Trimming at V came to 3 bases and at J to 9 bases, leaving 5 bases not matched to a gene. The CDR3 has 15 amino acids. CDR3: CASSPPGQGRSPLHF. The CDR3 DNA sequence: TGTGCCAGCTCACCGCCGGGACAGGGGCGTTCACCCCTCCACTTT.

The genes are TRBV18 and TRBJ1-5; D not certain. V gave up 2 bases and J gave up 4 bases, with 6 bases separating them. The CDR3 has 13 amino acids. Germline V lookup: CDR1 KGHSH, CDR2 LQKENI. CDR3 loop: CASSPEGNQPQHF. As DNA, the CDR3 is TGTGCCAGCTCACCAGAAGGAAATCAGCCCCAGCATTTT.

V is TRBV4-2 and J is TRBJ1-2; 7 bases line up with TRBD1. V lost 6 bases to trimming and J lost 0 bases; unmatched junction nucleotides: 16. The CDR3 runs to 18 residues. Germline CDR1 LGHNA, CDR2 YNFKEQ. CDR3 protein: CASRPATGDSSTNYGYTF. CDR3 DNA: TGTGCCAGCAGGCCAGCAACCGGGGACAGCTCGACTAACTATGGCTACACCTTC.

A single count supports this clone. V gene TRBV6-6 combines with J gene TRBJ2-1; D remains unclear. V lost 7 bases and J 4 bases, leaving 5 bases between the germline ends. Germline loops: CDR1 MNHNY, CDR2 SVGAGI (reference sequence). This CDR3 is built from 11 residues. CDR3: CASMGYNEQFF. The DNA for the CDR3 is TGTGCCAGCATGGGTTACAATGAGCAGTTCTTC.

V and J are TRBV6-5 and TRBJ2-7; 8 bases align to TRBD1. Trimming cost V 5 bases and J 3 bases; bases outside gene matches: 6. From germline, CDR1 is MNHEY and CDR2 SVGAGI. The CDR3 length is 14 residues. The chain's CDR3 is CASSRTGGIYEQYV. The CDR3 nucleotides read TGTGCCAGCAGTCGAACAGGGGGTATCTACGAGCAGTACGTC.

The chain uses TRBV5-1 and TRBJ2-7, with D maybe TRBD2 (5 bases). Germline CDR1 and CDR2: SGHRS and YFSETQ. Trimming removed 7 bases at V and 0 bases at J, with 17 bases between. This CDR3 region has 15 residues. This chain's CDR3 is CASYPGGTSSYEQYF. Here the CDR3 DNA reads TGCGCCAGCTACCCCGGCGGTACTAGCTCCTACGAGCAGTACTTC.

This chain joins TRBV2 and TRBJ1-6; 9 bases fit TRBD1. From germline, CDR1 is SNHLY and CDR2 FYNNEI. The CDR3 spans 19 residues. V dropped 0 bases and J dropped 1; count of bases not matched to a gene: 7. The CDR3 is CASSEAEDRGVSYNSPLHF. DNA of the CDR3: TGTGCCAGCAGTGAAGCCGAGGACAGGGGTGTTTCCTATAATTCACCCCTCCACTTT.

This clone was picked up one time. The CDR3 loop reads CASSKEDDEKLFF. DNA of the CDR3: TGTGCCAGCAGCAAAGAAGATGACGAAAAACTGTTTTTT. The genes are TRBV7-9 and TRBJ1-4; no firm D call. The CDR3 is 13 amino acids. Trimming stripped 5 bases from V and 8 bases from J, with 12 bases between. Germline V gives CDR1 SEHNR, CDR2 FQNEAQ (reference sequence).

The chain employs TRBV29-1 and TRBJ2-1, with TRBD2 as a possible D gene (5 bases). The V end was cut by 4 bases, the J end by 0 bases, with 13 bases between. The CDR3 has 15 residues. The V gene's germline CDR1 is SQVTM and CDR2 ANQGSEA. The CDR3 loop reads CSVVLAPNSYNEQFF. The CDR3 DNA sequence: TGCAGCGTTGTATTAGCGCCAAACTCCTACAATGAGCAGTTCTTC.

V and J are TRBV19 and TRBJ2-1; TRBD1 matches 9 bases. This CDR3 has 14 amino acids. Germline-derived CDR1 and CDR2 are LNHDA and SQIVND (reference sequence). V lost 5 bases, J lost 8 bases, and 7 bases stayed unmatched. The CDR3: CASSLGQGMDEQFF. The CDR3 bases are TGTGCCAGTAGTCTCGGACAGGGGATGGATGAGCAGTTCTTC. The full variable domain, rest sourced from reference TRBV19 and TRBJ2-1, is DGGITQSPKYLFRKEGQNVTLSCEQNLNHDAMYWYRQDPGQGLRLIYYSQIVNDFQKGDIAEGYSVSREKKESFPLTVTSAQKNPTAFYLCASSLGQGMDEQFFGPGTRLTVL.

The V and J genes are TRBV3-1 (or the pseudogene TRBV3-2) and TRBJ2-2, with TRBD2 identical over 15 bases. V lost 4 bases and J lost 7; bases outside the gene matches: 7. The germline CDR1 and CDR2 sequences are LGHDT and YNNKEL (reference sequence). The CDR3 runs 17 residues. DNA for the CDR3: TGTGCCAGCAGCCCAACCGGGACTAGCGGGGGGTTCGGGGAGCTGTTTTTT. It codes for CASSPTGTSGGFGELFF.

Here the CDR3 reads CASSLQSGRMDEQFF. The CDR3 DNA sequence: TGCGCCAGCAGCCTCCAGTCAGGGAGGATGGATGAGCAGTTCTTC. This rearrangement joins TRBV4-1 to TRBJ2-1; D may be TRBD2 (6 bases). V lost 4 bases and J lost 8, with 18 bases in between. The germline V gene encodes CDR1 MGHRA and CDR2 YSYEKL. The CDR3 length is 15 residues.

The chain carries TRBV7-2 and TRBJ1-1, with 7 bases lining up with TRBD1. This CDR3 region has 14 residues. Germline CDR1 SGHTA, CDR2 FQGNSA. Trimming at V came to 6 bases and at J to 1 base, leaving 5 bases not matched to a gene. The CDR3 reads CASSYRDRNTEAFF. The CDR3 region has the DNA TGTGCCAGCAGTTATCGGGACAGGAACACTGAAGCTTTCTTT.

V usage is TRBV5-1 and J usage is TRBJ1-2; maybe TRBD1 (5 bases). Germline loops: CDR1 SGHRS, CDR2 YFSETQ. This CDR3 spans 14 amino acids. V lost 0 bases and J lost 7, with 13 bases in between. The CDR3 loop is CASSLGQNFGGYTF. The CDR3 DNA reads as TGCGCCAGCAGCTTGGGACAGAATTTCGGTGGCTACACCTTC.

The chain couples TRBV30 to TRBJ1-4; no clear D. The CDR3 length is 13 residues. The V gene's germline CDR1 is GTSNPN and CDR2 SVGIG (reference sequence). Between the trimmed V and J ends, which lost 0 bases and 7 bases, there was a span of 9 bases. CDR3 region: CAWSVLGSEKLFF. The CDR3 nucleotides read TGTGCCTGGAGTGTACTAGGGTCTGAAAAACTGTTTTTT. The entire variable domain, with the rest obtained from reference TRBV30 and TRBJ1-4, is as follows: SQTIHQWPATLVQPVGSPLSLECTVEGTSNPNLYWYRQAAGRGLQLLFYSVGIGQISSEVPQNLSASRPQDRQFILSSKKLLLSDSGFYLCAWSVLGSEKLFFGSGTQLSVL.

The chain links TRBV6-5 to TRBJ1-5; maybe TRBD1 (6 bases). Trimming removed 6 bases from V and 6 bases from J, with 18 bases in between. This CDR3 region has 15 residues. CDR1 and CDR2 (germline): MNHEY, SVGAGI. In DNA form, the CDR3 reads TGTGCCAGCAGCCAAACAGGGATTTTCGGTCAGCCCCAGCATTTT. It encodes CASSQTGIFGQPQHF.

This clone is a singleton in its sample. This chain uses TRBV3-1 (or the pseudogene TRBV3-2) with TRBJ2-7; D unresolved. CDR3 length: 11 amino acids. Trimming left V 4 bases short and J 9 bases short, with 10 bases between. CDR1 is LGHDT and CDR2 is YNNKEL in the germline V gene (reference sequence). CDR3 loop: CASSPAGPQYV. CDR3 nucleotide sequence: TGTGCCAGCAGCCCCGCCGGGCCGCAGTACGTC.

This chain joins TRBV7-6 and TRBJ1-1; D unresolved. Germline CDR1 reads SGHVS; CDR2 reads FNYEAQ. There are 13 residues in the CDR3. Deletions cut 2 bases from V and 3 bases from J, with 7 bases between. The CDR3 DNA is TGTGCCAGCAGCTTACAACTAGACACTGAAGCTTTCTTT. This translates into CASSLQLDTEAFF.

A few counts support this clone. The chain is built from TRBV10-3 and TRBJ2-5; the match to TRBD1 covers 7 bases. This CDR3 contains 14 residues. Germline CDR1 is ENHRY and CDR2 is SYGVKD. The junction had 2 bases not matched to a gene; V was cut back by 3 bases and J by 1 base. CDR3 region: CAISDGTAQETQYF. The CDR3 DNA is TGTGCCATCAGTGATGGGACAGCCCAAGAGACCCAGTACTTC.

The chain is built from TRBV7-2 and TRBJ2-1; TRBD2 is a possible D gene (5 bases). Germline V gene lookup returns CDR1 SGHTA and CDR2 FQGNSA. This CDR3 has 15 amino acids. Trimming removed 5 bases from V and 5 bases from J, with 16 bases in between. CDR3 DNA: TGTGCCAGCAGCGTCGAACTAGGAGATAACAATGAGCAGTTCTTC. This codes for CASSVELGDNNEQFF.

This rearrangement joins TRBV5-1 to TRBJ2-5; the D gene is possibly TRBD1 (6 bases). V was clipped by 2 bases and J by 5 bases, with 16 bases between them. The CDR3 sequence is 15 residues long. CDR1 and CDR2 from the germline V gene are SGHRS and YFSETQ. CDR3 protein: CASSFKQGVGETQYF. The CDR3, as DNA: TGCGCCAGCAGCTTTAAACAGGGTGTGGGGGAGACCCAGTACTTC.

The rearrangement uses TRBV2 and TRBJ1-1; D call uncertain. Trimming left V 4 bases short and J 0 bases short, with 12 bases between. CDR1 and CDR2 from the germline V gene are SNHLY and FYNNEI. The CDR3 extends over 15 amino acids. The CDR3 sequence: CASSVVGWVNTEAFF. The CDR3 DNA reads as TGTGCCAGCAGTGTAGTGGGTTGGGTGAACACTGAAGCTTTCTTT.